This TCR beta chain was observed in a study of blood T cell repertoires in COVID-19. Study in general: COVID-19 samples, acute and convalescent, were from the United States, Italy and Spain. From T cells, B-cell-depleted T cells, or PBMCs came the material, which was cDNA or gDNA.

As processed by the authors: Amplifying reference gene primers gave estimates of nucleated cell counts. Sequencing was performed with immunoSEQ multiplex PCR; in TCRdb, only in-frame clones are kept and a portion is missing. V and J calls and clone size follow that table, whereas D and trimming were derived from the DNA. The repertoire has fewer than 500,000 clones, approximately 77% of them found once; the top ten carry under 1.2%. Germline CDR1 and CDR2: SGHTA and FQGNSA. The length of the CDR3 is 15 residues. V dropped 5 bases and J dropped 5 bases, with 18 bases sitting between them. This receptor was identified in a human donor with acute or convalescent COVID-19. The donor label of this sample is uncertain. Source material: peripheral blood. This chain joins TRBV7-2 and TRBJ2-5; weak D call: TRBD1 (8 bases). CDR3 sequence (DNA): TGTGCCAGCAGCGCCCACAGGGGGGGACGGGAGACCCAGTACTTC. Encoded protein: CASSAHRGGRETQYF.